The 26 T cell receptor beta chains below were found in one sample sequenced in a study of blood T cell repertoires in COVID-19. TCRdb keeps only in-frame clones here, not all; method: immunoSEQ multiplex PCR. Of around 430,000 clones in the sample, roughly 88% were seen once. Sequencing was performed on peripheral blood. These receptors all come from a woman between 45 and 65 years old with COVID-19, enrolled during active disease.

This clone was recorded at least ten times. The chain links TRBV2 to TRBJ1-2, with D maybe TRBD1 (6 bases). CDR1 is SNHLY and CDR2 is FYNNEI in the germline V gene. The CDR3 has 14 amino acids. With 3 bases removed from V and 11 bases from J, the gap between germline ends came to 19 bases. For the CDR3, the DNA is TGTGCCAGCAGTGAGGGTTGGACAGAAACGGGATACACCTTC. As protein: CASSEGWTETGYTF.

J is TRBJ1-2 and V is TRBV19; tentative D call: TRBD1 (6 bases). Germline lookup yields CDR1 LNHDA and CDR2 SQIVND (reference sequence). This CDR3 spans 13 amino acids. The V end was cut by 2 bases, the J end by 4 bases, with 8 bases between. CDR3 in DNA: TGTGCCAGTAGTATAACAGGGAGCTATGGCTACACCTTC. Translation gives CASSITGSYGYTF. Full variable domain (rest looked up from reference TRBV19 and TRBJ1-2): DGGITQSPKYLFRKEGQNVTLSCEQNLNHDAMYWYRQDPGQGLRLIYYSQIVNDFQKGDIAEGYSVSREKKESFPLTVTSAQKNPTAFYLCASSITGSYGYTFGSGTRLTVV.

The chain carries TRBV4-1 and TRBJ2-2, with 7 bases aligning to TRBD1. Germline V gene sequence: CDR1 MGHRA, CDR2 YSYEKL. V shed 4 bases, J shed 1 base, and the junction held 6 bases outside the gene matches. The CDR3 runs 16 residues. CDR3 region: CASSPQTGKNTGELFF. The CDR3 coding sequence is TGCGCCAGCAGCCCCCAGACAGGGAAGAACACCGGGGAGCTGTTTTTT.

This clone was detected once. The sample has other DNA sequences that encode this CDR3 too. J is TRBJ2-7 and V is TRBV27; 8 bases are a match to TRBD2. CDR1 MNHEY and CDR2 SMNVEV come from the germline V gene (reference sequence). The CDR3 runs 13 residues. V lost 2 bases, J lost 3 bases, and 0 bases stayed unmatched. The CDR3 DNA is TGTGCCAGCAGTTTAAGCGGGGGCTACGAGCAGTACTTC. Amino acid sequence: CASSLSGGYEQYF.

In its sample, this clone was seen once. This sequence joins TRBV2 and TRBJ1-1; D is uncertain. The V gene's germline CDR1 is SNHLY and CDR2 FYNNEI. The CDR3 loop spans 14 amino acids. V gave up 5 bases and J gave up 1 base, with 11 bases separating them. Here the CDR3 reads CASSPGWRNTEAFF. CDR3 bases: TGTGCCAGCAGTCCCGGTTGGAGGAACACTGAAGCTTTCTTT.

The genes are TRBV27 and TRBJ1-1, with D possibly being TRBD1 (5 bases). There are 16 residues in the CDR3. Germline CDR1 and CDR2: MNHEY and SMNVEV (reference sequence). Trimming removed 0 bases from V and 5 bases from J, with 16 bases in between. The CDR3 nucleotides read TGTGCCAGCAGTTTATCGGGGCCGAGGCCATGGACTGAAGCTTTCTTT. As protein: CASSLSGPRPWTEAFF.

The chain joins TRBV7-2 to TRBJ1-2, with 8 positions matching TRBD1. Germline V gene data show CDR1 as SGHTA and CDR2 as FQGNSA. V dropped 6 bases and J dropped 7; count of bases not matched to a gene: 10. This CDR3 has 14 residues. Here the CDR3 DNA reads TGTGCCAGCAGACCGCAGGGGGCAGATCCTGGCTACACCTTC. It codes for CASRPQGADPGYTF.

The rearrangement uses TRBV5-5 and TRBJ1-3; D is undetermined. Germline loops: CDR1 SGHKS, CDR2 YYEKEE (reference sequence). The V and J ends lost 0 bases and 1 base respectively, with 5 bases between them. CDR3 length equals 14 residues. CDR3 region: CASSLGVSGNTIYF. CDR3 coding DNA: TGTGCCAGCAGCTTGGGAGTTTCTGGAAACACCATATATTTT.

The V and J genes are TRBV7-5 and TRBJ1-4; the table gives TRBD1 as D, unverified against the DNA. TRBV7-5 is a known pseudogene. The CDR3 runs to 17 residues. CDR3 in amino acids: CARSLGIPGQGGEKLFF. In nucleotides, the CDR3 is TGTGCCAGAAGCTTAGGAATTCCGGGACAGGGTGGGGAAAAACTGTTTTTT.

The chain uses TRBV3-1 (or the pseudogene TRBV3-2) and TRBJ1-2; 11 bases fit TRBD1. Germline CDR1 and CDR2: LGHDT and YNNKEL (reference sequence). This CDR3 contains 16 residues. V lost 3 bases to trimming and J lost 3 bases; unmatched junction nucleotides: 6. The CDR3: CASSHIGQGAYYGYTF. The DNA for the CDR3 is TGTGCCAGCAGCCATATTGGACAGGGGGCATACTATGGCTACACCTTC.

Written as DNA, the CDR3 is TGTGCTAGTGGACGAAGTAGCTACGAGCAGTACTTC. Its protein is CASGRSSYEQYF. V usage is TRBV12-5 and J usage is TRBJ2-7; no definite D call. Trimming took 6 bases from V and 3 from J, leaving 9 bases between them. Germline V gene sequence: CDR1 LGHNT, CDR2 FRNRAP. The length of the CDR3 is 12 residues. The variable domain in full, completed from reference TRBV12-5 and TRBJ2-7, reads DARVTQTPRHKVTEMGQEVTMRCQPILGHNTVFWYRQTMMQGLELLAYFRNRAPLDDSGMPKDRFSAEMPDATLATLKIQPSEPRDSAVYFCASGRSSYEQYFGPGTRLTVT.

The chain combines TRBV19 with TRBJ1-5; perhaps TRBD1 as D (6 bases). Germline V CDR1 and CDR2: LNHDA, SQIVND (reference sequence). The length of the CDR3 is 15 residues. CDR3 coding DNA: TGTGCTGATGGACAGATCAGGTATAGCAATCAGCCCCAGCATTTT. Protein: CADGQIRYSNQPQHF.

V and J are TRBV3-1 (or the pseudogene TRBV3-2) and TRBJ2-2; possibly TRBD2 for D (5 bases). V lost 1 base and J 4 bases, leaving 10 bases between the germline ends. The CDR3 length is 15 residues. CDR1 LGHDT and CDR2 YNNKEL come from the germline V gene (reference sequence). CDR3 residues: CASSQARVGTGELFF. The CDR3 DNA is TGTGCCAGCAGCCAAGCGAGGGTTGGCACCGGGGAGCTGTTTTTT.

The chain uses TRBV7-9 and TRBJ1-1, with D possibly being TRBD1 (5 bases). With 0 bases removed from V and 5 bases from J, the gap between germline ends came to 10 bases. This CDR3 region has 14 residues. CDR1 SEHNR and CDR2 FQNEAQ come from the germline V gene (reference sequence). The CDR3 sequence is CASSLAGQGTEAFF. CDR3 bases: TGTGCCAGCAGCTTAGCAGGTCAGGGAACTGAAGCTTTCTTT.

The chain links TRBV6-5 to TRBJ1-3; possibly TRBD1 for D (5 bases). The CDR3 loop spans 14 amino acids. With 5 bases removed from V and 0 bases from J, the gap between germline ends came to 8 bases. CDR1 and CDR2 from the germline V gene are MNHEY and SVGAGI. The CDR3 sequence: CASSPRASGNTIYF. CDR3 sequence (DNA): TGTGCCAGCAGTCCCAGGGCCTCTGGAAACACCATATATTTT.

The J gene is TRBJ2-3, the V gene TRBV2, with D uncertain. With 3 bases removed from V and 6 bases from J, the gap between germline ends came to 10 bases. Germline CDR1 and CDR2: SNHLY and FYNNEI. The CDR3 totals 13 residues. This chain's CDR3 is CASSDGRLDTQYF. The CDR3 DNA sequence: TGTGCCAGCAGTGATGGCCGATTGGATACGCAGTATTTT.

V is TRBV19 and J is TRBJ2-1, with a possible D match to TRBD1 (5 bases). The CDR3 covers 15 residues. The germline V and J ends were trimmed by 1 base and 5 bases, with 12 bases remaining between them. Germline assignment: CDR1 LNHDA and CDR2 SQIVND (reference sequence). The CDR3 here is CASSIAQGRNNEQFF. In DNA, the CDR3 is TGTGCCAGTAGTATAGCGCAGGGCCGGAACAATGAGCAGTTCTTC.

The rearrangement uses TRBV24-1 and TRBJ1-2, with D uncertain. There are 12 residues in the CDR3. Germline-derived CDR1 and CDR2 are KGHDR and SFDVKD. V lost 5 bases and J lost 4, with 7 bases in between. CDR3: CATSGSGYGYTF. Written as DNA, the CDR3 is TGTGCCACCAGTGGTTCGGGCTATGGCTACACCTTC.

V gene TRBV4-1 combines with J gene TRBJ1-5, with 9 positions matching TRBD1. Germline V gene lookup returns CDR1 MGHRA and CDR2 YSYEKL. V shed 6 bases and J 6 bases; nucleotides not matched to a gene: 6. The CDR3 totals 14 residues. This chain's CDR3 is CASSPDRGAQPQHF. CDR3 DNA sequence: TGCGCCAGCAGTCCCGACAGGGGGGCTCAGCCCCAGCATTTT.

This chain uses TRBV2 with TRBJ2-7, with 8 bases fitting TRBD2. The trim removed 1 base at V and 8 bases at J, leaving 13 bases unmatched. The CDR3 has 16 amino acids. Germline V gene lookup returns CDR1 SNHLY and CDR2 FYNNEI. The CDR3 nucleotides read TGTGCCAGCAGTGAAGGGGTAGCGGGGCTATCTTGGAAGCAGTACTTC. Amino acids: CASSEGVAGLSWKQYF.

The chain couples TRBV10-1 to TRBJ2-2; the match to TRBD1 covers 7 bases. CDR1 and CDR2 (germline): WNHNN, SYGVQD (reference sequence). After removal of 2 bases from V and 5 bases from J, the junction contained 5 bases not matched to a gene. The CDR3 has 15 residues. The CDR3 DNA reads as TGCGCCAGCAGTGAGGGGACAGAGAAAACCGGGGAGCTGTTTTTT. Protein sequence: CASSEGTEKTGELFF.

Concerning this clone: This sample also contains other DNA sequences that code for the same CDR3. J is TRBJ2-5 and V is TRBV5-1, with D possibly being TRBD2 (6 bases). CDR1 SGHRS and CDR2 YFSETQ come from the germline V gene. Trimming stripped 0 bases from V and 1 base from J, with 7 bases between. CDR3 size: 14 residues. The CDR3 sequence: CASSLGDFQETQYF. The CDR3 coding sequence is TGCGCCAGCAGCTTGGGGGACTTCCAAGAGACCCAGTACTTC.

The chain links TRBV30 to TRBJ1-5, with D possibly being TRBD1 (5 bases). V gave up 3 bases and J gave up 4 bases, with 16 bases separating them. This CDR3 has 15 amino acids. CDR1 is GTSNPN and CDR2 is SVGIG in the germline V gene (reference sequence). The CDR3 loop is CAWSPGLSDNQPQHF. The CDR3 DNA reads TGTGCCTGGAGCCCGGGACTTTCAGATAATCAGCCCCAGCATTTT.

DNA of the CDR3: TGTGCCATCAGTGAGCCGGGACAGAGCCTTACCTACGAGCAGTACTTC. Amino acid sequence: CAISEPGQSLTYEQYF. This chain connects TRBV10-3 to TRBJ2-7; 7 nucleotides agree with TRBD1. V lost 2 bases and J lost 2; bases outside the gene matches: 9. The CDR3 contains 16 residues. Per the germline V gene, CDR1 is ENHRY and CDR2 is SYGVKD.

CDR3 in amino acids: CASAGTNYGYTF. The CDR3 DNA sequence: TGTGCCAGCGCAGGAACTAACTATGGCTACACCTTC. The rearrangement uses TRBV14 and TRBJ1-2; no reliable D call. Trimming left V 8 bases short and J 0 bases short, with 7 bases between. Germline CDR1 is SGHDN and CDR2 is FVKESK. The CDR3 has 12 residues.

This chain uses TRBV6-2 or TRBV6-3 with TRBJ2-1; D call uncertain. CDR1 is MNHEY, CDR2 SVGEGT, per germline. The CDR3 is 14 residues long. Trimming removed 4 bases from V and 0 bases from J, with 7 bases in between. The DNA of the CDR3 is TGTGCCAGCAGTTTGGTACTCTCCTACAATGAGCAGTTCTTC. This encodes CASSLVLSYNEQFF.